These 6 T cell receptor beta chains were sequenced from one sample in a study of T-cell reconstitution after alpha-beta-depleted transplantation in children. The TCRbeta library incorporated unique molecular identifiers. TCRdb re-derived calls from the PCR reads in MiXCR, one entry per CDR3 protein. The repertoire has a few hundred thousand distinct CDR3 sequences, roughly 18% of them found once; the top ten carry 2.5% to 4%. This material consisted of PBMCs from the stem cell graft donor, taken from the stem cell graft. All receptors come from a human donor who donated a stem cell graft to a child with acute lymphoblastic leukemia.

A few counts support this clonotype. The chain combines TRBV29-1 with TRBJ2-1; 12 bases are shared with TRBD2. The germline gives CDR1 SQVTM, CDR2 ANQGSEA. This CDR3 has 15 amino acids. V gave up 2 bases and J gave up 4 bases; unmatched junction bases: 3. The CDR3 DNA sequence: TGCAGCGTTGAATCCGGGACTAGCGGGTACAATGAGCAGTTCTTC. It translates to CSVESGTSGYNEQFF.

The table lists this clonotype with a few counts. The V call is TRBV29-1, the J call TRBJ2-4; 8 bases are a match to TRBD1. Trimming at V came to 5 bases and at J to 3 bases, leaving 3 bases not matched to a gene. CDR3 length equals 13 residues. CDR1 is SQVTM, CDR2 ANQGSEA, per germline. CDR3 sequence reads: CSVPDRDKNIQYF. DNA for the CDR3: TGCAGCGTTCCGGACAGGGACAAAAACATTCAGTACTTC. Full variable domain (outside the CDR3, taken from reference TRBV29-1 and TRBJ2-4): SAVISQKPSRDICQRGTSLTIQCQVDSQVTMMFWYRQQPGQSLTLIATANQGSEATYESGFVIDKFPISRPNLTFSTLTVSNMSPEDSSIYLCSVPDRDKNIQYFGAGTRLSVL.

The chain joins TRBV9 to TRBJ2-1, with 15 bases fitting TRBD2. In germline, CDR1 is SGDLS, CDR2 YYNGEE. The CDR3 contains 14 residues. Unmatched junction bases numbered 7, after V lost 7 bases and J lost 11 bases. CDR3 nucleotide sequence: TGTGCCAGCGGTGGACTAGCGGGAGGGAACCAGCAGTTCTTC. Translation: CASGGLAGGNQQFF.

This chain links TRBV11-1 with TRBJ2-3; 7 bases are shared with TRBD2. The CDR3 consists of 18 residues. Germline CDR1 reads SGHAT; CDR2 reads FQDESV (reference sequence). The ends lost 2 bases at V and 0 bases at J; junction bases unmatched: 11. CDR3 residues: CASSLTTLASGSTDTQYF. CDR3 in DNA: TGTGCCAGCAGCTTAACTACCCTGGCTAGCGGTAGCACAGATACGCAGTATTTT. Complete variable domain (other parts from reference TRBV11-1 and TRBJ2-3): EAEVAQSPRYKITEKSQAVAFWCDPISGHATLYWYRQILGQGPELLVQFQDESVVDDSQLPKDRFSAERLKGVDSTLKIQPAELGDSAMYLCASSLTTLASGSTDTQYFGPGTRLTVL.

As to this clonotype: A junction end diverges from the germline sequence, so it may reflect a read error. J is TRBJ2-7 and V is TRBV27, with 8 nucleotides matching TRBD2. Germline CDR1 reads MNHEY; CDR2 reads SMNVEV (reference sequence). This CDR3 region has 13 residues. The CDR3 bases are TGTGCCAGCAGGTTAGACGGGGGGGACGACCAGTACTTC. Its translation: CASRLDGGDDQYF.

This clonotype was found a few times. The rearrangement links TRBV24-1 to TRBJ1-2; no clear D gene. V was clipped by 3 bases and J by 4 bases, with 5 bases between them. Germline CDR1 is KGHDR and CDR2 is SFDVKD. The CDR3 is 12 amino acids. Here the CDR3 reads CATSDTAYGYTF. The DNA for the CDR3 is TGTGCCACCAGTGATACAGCCTATGGCTACACCTTC.